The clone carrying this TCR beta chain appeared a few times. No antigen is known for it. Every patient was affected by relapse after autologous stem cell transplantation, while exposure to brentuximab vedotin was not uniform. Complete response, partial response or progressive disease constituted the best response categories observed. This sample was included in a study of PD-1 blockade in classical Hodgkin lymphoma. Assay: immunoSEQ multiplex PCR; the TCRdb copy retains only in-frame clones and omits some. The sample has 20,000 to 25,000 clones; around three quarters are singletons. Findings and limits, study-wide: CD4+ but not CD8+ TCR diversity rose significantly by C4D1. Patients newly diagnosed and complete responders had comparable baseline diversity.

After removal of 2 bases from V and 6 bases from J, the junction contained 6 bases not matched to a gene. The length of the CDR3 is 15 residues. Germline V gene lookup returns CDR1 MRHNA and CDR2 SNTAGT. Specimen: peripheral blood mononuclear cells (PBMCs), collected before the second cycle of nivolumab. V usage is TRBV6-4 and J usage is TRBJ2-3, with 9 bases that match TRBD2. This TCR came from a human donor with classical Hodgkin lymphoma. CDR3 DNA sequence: TGTGCCAGCAGTGACGGCGGGAGGGCCTATGATACGCAGTATTTT. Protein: CASSDGGRAYDTQYF.